The sequence of this TCR beta chain was determined in a study of identical twins. Study results and caveats: The degree of excess twin sharing was weaker in beta out-of-frame sequences. Cord blood's abundant beta clonotypes had fewer insertions, unlike memory repertoires. Within monozygotic twins, out-of-frame TCR alpha sharing was underestimated by the models.

TCRdb processed the 5' RACE reads anew with MiXCR; each CDR3 protein has one entry. There are 120,000 to 150,000 distinct CDR3 sequences in the sample; around 3.5% occur only once, and approximately 7.6% lies in the top ten. This clonotype was seen at least ten times. The antigen is unknown. CDR1 is SEHNR, CDR2 FQNEAQ, per germline (reference sequence). With 1 base removed from V and 5 bases from J, the gap between germline ends came to 13 bases. The CDR3 runs 15 residues. The sequencing sample was made of memory T cells sorted from blood. This TCR came from a man younger than 30 in good health. The rearrangement joins TRBV7-9 to TRBJ2-3; D ambiguous. For the CDR3, the DNA is TGTGCCAGCAGCTTAGGGGCCACGATTGGAGATACGCAGTATTTT. Translated: CASSLGATIGDTQYF.